One sample yielded the 24 T cell receptor beta chains listed below, sequenced in a study of beta chain features in type 1 diabetes. The authors reverse transcribed all of the isolated RNA, so sequencing captured expressed TCRB transcripts. Repertoires were generated with immunoSEQ multiplex PCR, while TCRdb's copy carries only in-frame clones and drops some. Of roughly 150,000 clones listed, 6.5% to 10% are singletons. Broader study findings: Shorter TCRB CDR3s, moderately but significantly so, were found in Type 1 diabetes patients in all four CD4+ subsets.

These receptors have no identified antigens. The material sequenced was central memory CD4+ T cells from blood. These receptors were collected from a woman under 30 with type 1 diabetes.

This clone was seen only a few times. This rearrangement joins TRBV19 to TRBJ2-2; D is unclear. The CDR3 loop spans 14 amino acids. CDR1 is LNHDA and CDR2 is SQIVND in the germline V gene (reference sequence). V was trimmed by 7 bases and J by 0 bases, leaving 9 bases between them. The DNA of the CDR3 is TGTGCCAGTATTGGCCCTGCGAACACCGGGGAGCTGTTTTTT. Encoded protein: CASIGPANTGELFF.

This clone was counted at least ten times. V gene TRBV11-2 combines with J gene TRBJ2-2; TRBD2 matches at 8 bases. The V gene's germline CDR1 is SGHAT and CDR2 FQNNGV. V was pared by 8 bases and J by 1 base, with 3 bases of the junction left unmatched. The CDR3 has 14 amino acids. The CDR3 is CASSGGQNTGELFF. Written as DNA, the CDR3 is TGTGCCAGCTCGGGGGGGCAGAACACCGGGGAGCTGTTTTTT.

The chain uses TRBV11-2 and TRBJ1-2; D unresolved. The V and J ends lost 0 bases and 0 bases respectively, with 8 bases between them. The CDR3 length is 15 residues. Germline values: CDR1 SGHAT, CDR2 FQNNGV. This CDR3 is CASSLDPGANYGYTF. CDR3 coding DNA: TGTGCCAGCAGCTTAGATCCCGGAGCTAACTATGGCTACACCTTC.

In its sample, this clone was seen many times. The rearrangement uses TRBV7-2 and TRBJ2-3; D gene ambiguous. Trimming removed 11 bases at V and 0 bases at J, with 15 bases between. There are 14 residues in the CDR3. Germline CDR1 is SGHTA and CDR2 is FQGNSA. The CDR3 DNA reads as TGTGCCTCACGGTCCGCGCTAAGCACAGATACGCAGTATTTT. It is translated as CASRSALSTDTQYF.

This clone has just a few counts. The chain links TRBV7-8 to TRBJ2-1; 11 nucleotides line up with TRBD2. Germline values: CDR1 SGHVS, CDR2 FQNEAQ. V lost 5 bases to trimming and J lost 12 bases; unmatched junction nucleotides: 15. CDR3 size: 16 residues. As DNA, the CDR3 is TGTGCCAGCAGCCCCAACCGGGTTAGCGGGGGGGTGGGGCAGTTCTTC. This codes for CASSPNRVSGGVGQFF. Full variable domain (missing parts from reference TRBV7-8 and TRBJ2-1): GAGVSQSPRYKVAKRGQDVALRCDPISGHVSLFWYQQALGQGPEFLTYFQNEAQLDKSGLPSDRFFAERPEGSVSTLKIQRTQQEDSAVYLCASSPNRVSGGVGQFFGPGTRLTVL.

This clone was recorded a few times. J is TRBJ1-2 and V is TRBV13, with 8 bases aligning to TRBD1. The germline V gene encodes CDR1 PRHDT and CDR2 FYEKMQ (reference sequence). The CDR3 is 16 residues long. J was trimmed by 3 bases and V by 1 base; bases with no gene match: 7. CDR3 region: CASSLVDRDRDYGYTF. In DNA, the CDR3 is TGTGCCAGCAGCTTAGTGGACAGGGATCGGGACTATGGCTACACCTTC.

The V gene is TRBV7-7, the J gene TRBJ2-5; tentative D call: TRBD1 (7 bases). With 3 bases removed from V and 9 bases from J, the gap between germline ends came to 14 bases. The CDR3 is 13 amino acids. Per the germline V gene, CDR1 is SSHAT and CDR2 is FNYEAQ (reference sequence). DNA of the CDR3: TGTGCCAGCAGCTTGGAGGGGGCCCTTCCCCAGTACTTC. It codes for CASSLEGALPQYF.

The chain joins TRBV28 to TRBJ1-1; D ambiguous. This CDR3 is built from 15 residues. In germline, CDR1 is MDHEN, CDR2 SYDVKM. V was cut by 2 bases and J by 1 base, with 11 bases left in between. The CDR3 DNA sequence: TGTGCCAGCAGTTTAAATGGGCGACAGAACACTGAAGCTTTCTTT. Its translation: CASSLNGRQNTEAFF.

This clone was recorded a few times. The genes are TRBV19 and TRBJ2-1, with TRBD2 matching over 9 bases. CDR3 length: 14 amino acids. Unmatched junction bases numbered 9, after V lost 0 bases and J lost 15 bases. Germline V gene data show CDR1 as LNHDA and CDR2 as SQIVND (reference sequence). This CDR3 reads CASSIDQGGTSLFF. CDR3 DNA sequence: TGTGCCAGTAGTATAGATCAGGGAGGGACTAGCCTGTTCTTC.

In the case of this clone: This same CDR3 is encoded by further DNA sequences in the sample. V usage is TRBV27 and J usage is TRBJ2-7, with a weak D call TRBD1 (6 bases). V lost 6 bases and J 2 bases, leaving 14 bases between the germline ends. Germline CDR1 and CDR2: MNHEY and SMNVEV (reference sequence). This CDR3 has 14 residues. In DNA form, the CDR3 reads TGTGCCAGCAGCAGTCGTGGGGGCCCCTACGAGCAGTACTTC. Its translation: CASSSRGGPYEQYF.

This clone was detected a few times. The chain joins TRBV11-2 to TRBJ1-2; D unresolved. Trimming removed 5 bases at V and 3 bases at J, with 10 bases between. Looked up from germline, CDR1 is SGHAT and CDR2 is FQNNGV. This CDR3 is built from 13 residues. CDR3 in amino acids: CASSPGRDYGYTF. For the CDR3, the DNA is TGTGCCAGCAGCCCTGGGAGGGACTATGGCTACACCTTC. The entire variable domain, with the rest obtained from reference TRBV11-2 and TRBJ1-2, is as follows: EAGVAQSPRYKIIEKRQSVAFWCNPISGHATLYWYQQILGQGPKLLIQFQNNGVVDDSQLPKDRFSAERLKGVDSTLKIQPAKLEDSAVYLCASSPGRDYGYTFGSGTRLTVV.

There are a few counts of this clone. This sequence joins TRBV5-1 and TRBJ2-3; TRBD2 is a possible D gene (5 bases). Trimming took off 2 bases at V and 6 bases at J, with 13 bases between the two ends. The CDR3 covers 14 residues. Per the germline V gene, CDR1 is SGHRS and CDR2 is YFSETQ. The CDR3 is CASSFGEMRDTQYF. The CDR3 coding sequence is TGCGCCAGCAGCTTTGGGGAGATGAGGGATACGCAGTATTTT.

This chain connects TRBV18 to TRBJ2-7; 7 positions match TRBD1. Trimming took 3 bases from V and 3 from J; bases not matched to a gene: 8. Germline lookup yields CDR1 KGHSH and CDR2 LQKENI. The CDR3 extends over 15 amino acids. As DNA, the CDR3 is TGTGCCAGCTCACCGCAGGGGGTTGATATCTACGAGCAGTACTTC. Protein: CASSPQGVDIYEQYF.

This chain uses TRBV4-3 with TRBJ2-2; the D gene is possibly TRBD2 (5 bases). The CDR3 sequence is 14 residues long. Germline V lookup: CDR1 LGHNA, CDR2 YSLEER. V gave up 4 bases and J gave up 6 bases, with 12 bases separating them. The CDR3 region is CASSLGVPPGELFF. The CDR3 nucleotides read TGCGCCAGCAGCCTGGGAGTTCCCCCCGGGGAGCTGTTTTTT.

This clone was observed a handful of times. Here the CDR3 DNA reads TGTGCCAGCAGCAAAAACCGGGACAGGCAAGAGACCCAGTACTTC. Its protein is CASSKNRDRQETQYF. The gene calls are TRBV7-6 and TRBJ2-5; TRBD1 matches at 8 bases. With 5 bases clipped from V and 2 bases from J, the junction kept 7 bases outside the gene matches. CDR3 length: 15 residues. The germline V gene has CDR1 SGHVS and CDR2 FNYEAQ.

The rearrangement joins TRBV5-1 to TRBJ2-7; 12 bases map to TRBD1. This CDR3 is 16 amino acids long. With V trimmed by 2 bases and J by 4 bases, 7 bases remained unmatched. Germline V gives CDR1 SGHRS, CDR2 YFSETQ. This chain's CDR3 is CASSFAGTGGEYEQYF. In DNA, the CDR3 is TGCGCCAGCAGCTTCGCCGGGACAGGGGGCGAGTACGAGCAGTACTTC.

This clone occurred a few times. This chain uses TRBV7-9 with TRBJ1-1; D unclear. Germline lookup yields CDR1 SEHNR and CDR2 FQNEAQ (reference sequence). The CDR3 is 13 residues long. Trimming took off 6 bases at V and 0 bases at J, with 8 bases between the two ends. CDR3 in DNA: TGTGCCAGCAGGGTTTCAGTGAACACTGAAGCTTTCTTT. Protein: CASRVSVNTEAFF.

This clone was seen many times. The chain links TRBV5-1 to TRBJ2-5; TRBD2 agrees at 9 bases. Germline V CDR1 and CDR2: SGHRS, YFSETQ. V was clipped by 0 bases and J by 5 bases; unmatched bases: 5. The CDR3 contains 15 residues. The CDR3 DNA sequence: TGCGCCAGCAGCTTGGGTAGCGGGAGAGGCGAGACCCAGTACTTC. This codes for CASSLGSGRGETQYF.

This clone has a handful of counts. The chain carries TRBV7-2 and TRBJ1-6, with 8 bases identical to TRBD1. The trim removed 4 bases at V and 12 bases at J, leaving 5 bases unmatched. The CDR3 totals 13 residues. CDR1 and CDR2 from the germline V gene are SGHTA and FQGNSA. CDR3 sequence reads: CASSSGQDLPLHF. The CDR3 DNA is TGTGCCAGCAGCTCGGGACAGGATTTACCCCTCCACTTT.

This clone showed up just a few times. The gene calls are TRBV11-3 and TRBJ2-1; 10 nucleotides agree with TRBD1. CDR3 length: 14 residues. Germline CDR1 is SGHNT and CDR2 is YENEEA. The J segment lost 6 bases and the V segment lost 8 bases, leaving 7 bases of the junction unmatched. CDR3: CASGKGQGGNEQFF. The CDR3 coding sequence is TGTGCCAGCGGAAAAGGACAGGGGGGCAATGAGCAGTTCTTC.

Remarks on this clone: It may be a read error: a sequence one base away is much more abundant. The rearrangement links TRBV9 to TRBJ1-1; 7 bases are shared with TRBD1. This CDR3 is 13 amino acids long. J was trimmed by 1 base and V by 4 bases; bases with no gene match: 1. Germline V lookup: CDR1 SGDLS, CDR2 YYNGEE. In nucleotides, the CDR3 is TGTGCCAGCAGCCGACAGGGGAACACTGAAGCTTTCTTT. It encodes CASSRQGNTEAFF.

This clone appeared a few times. The chain recombines TRBV19 with TRBJ1-2, with 7 bases fitting TRBD1. Germline values: CDR1 LNHDA, CDR2 SQIVND (reference sequence). The CDR3 is 12 residues long. V lost 9 bases to trimming and J lost 2 bases; unmatched junction nucleotides: 3. The DNA of the CDR3 is TGTGCCAGCCAGGGACAGAACTATGGCTACACCTTC. It codes for CASQGQNYGYTF. Complete variable domain (other parts from reference TRBV19 and TRBJ1-2): DGGITQSPKYLFRKEGQNVTLSCEQNLNHDAMYWYRQDPGQGLRLIYYSQIVNDFQKGDIAEGYSVSREKKESFPLTVTSAQKNPTAFYLCASQGQNYGYTFGSGTRLTVV.

V and J are TRBV6-5 and TRBJ2-1; D may be TRBD1 (6 bases). CDR1 is MNHEY and CDR2 is SVGAGI in the germline V gene. This CDR3 has 15 amino acids. V was shortened by 0 bases and J by 4 bases, with 10 bases between the two germline ends. This CDR3 reads CASSYSPGQYNEQFF. CDR3 bases: TGTGCCAGCAGTTACTCCCCAGGACAGTACAATGAGCAGTTCTTC.

The table lists this clone with many counts. This sequence joins TRBV28 and TRBJ1-1; D not resolved. V was pared by 6 bases and J by 2 bases, with 10 bases between. From germline, CDR1 is MDHEN and CDR2 SYDVKM. This CDR3 has 13 amino acids. CDR3 bases: TGTGCCAGCAGCGACGGGGATAACACTGAAGCTTTCTTT. Amino acid sequence: CASSDGDNTEAFF.